Below, 16 T cell receptor beta chains from the same sample are listed, as sequenced in a study of blood T cell repertoires in COVID-19. TCRdb keeps only in-frame clones here, not all; method: immunoSEQ multiplex PCR. The profile shows 90,000 to 120,000 clones, 91% of them singletons. Sequenced material: peripheral blood. These receptors were taken from a man between 60 and 75 years old with acute or convalescent COVID-19.

The chain uses TRBV7-2 and TRBJ2-7; 11 positions agree with TRBD2. V shed 5 bases, J shed 0 bases, and the junction held 3 bases outside the gene matches. Germline V gives CDR1 SGHTA, CDR2 FQGNSA. This CDR3 is built from 15 residues. This CDR3 reads CASSPGLAASYEQYF. CDR3 sequence (DNA): TGTGCCAGCAGCCCGGGACTAGCGGCCTCCTACGAGCAGTACTTC.

The chain has TRBV29-1 and TRBJ2-3; weak D call: TRBD2 (6 bases). Germline V CDR1 and CDR2: SQVTM, ANQGSEA. The V end lost 7 bases, the J end lost 6 bases, and 17 bases lay between the germline ends. The CDR3 length is 13 residues. CDR3 bases: TGCAGCGCAAAAGGGTCGGGAGCCGATACGCAGTATTTT. Translating gives CSAKGSGADTQYF.

This sequence joins TRBV28 and TRBJ1-2, with unresolved D. The CDR3 loop spans 12 amino acids. V lost 5 bases, J lost 5 bases, and 9 bases lay in between. CDR1 and CDR2 (germline): MDHEN, SYDVKM. CDR3 bases: TGTGCCAGCAGTCCAATTGTTTATGGCTACACCTTC. The encoded protein is CASSPIVYGYTF.

V usage is TRBV25-1 and J usage is TRBJ2-3; 9 bases are a match to TRBD1. Germline V lookup: CDR1 MGHDK, CDR2 SYGVNS. CDR3 length equals 18 residues. V trimming: 2 bases; J trimming: 1 base; junction bases outside the gene matches: 10. The CDR3 DNA follows: TGTGCCAGCAGTGAAATGTCGGGACAGGGTGTGGGCACAGATACGCAGTATTTT. This sequence encodes CASSEMSGQGVGTDTQYF. Combining the CDR3 with reference TRBV25-1 and TRBJ2-3 gives the whole variable domain EADIYQTPRYLVIGTGKKITLECSQTMGHDKMYWYQQDPGMELHLIHYSYGVNSTEKGDLSSESTVSRIRTEHFPLTLESARPSHTSQYLCASSEMSGQGVGTDTQYFGPGTRLTVL.

The chain links TRBV19 to TRBJ1-3, with D perhaps TRBD1 (6 bases). Germline V gene sequence: CDR1 LNHDA, CDR2 SQIVND (reference sequence). The ends were cut back, 5 bases at V and 0 bases at J, with 17 bases in the middle. The CDR3 sequence is 17 residues long. DNA for the CDR3: TGTGCCAGTAGTCCCCCTGGGGGCAGGAGCTCTGGAAACACCATATATTTT. Residues: CASSPPGGRSSGNTIYF. The complete variable domain, with remaining parts taken from reference TRBV19 and TRBJ1-3, reads DGGITQSPKYLFRKEGQNVTLSCEQNLNHDAMYWYRQDPGQGLRLIYYSQIVNDFQKGDIAEGYSVSREKKESFPLTVTSAQKNPTAFYLCASSPPGGRSSGNTIYFGEGSWLTVV.

The count of this clone is one. The genes are TRBV6-6 and TRBJ2-7, with a tentative D call TRBD1 (5 bases). The CDR3 is 13 residues long. In germline, CDR1 is MNHNY, CDR2 SVGAGI (reference sequence). V lost 2 bases, J lost 2 bases, and 7 bases lay in between. CDR3 sequence: CASSYDRTYEQYF. DNA for the CDR3: TGTGCCAGCAGTTACGACAGAACCTACGAGCAGTACTTC.

This chain uses TRBV5-1 with TRBJ1-2; D perhaps matches TRBD1 (5 bases). Germline V gene data show CDR1 as SGHRS and CDR2 as YFSETQ. The V and J ends lost 1 base and 1 base respectively, with 8 bases between them. The CDR3 spans 14 residues. CDR3 loop: CASSLQGGNYGYTF. CDR3 sequence (DNA): TGCGCCAGCAGCTTGCAGGGAGGTAACTATGGCTACACCTTC.

This sequence joins TRBV6-5 and TRBJ2-7; TRBD2 aligns across 10 bases. The CDR3 spans 13 residues. V lost 8 bases to trimming and J lost 6 bases; unmatched junction nucleotides: 7. Germline loops: CDR1 MNHEY, CDR2 SVGAGI. The CDR3 is CASVLSSGSEQYF. CDR3 bases: TGTGCCAGCGTTCTCTCTAGCGGGAGCGAGCAGTACTTC.

This clone was observed once. The rearrangement links TRBV10-3 to TRBJ1-2; D may be TRBD1 (5 bases). The V and J ends lost 4 bases and 3 bases respectively, with 15 bases between them. CDR3 size: 15 residues. CDR1 is ENHRY, CDR2 SYGVKD, per germline. CDR3 region: CAISGSPQGDYGYTF. The CDR3 coding sequence is TGTGCCATCAGTGGGTCCCCCCAGGGTGACTATGGCTACACCTTC.

CDR3 sequence (DNA): TGTGCCTGGAGTGGACCCGACAGGGGGCGATTCGGCTACACCTTC. It specifies CAWSGPDRGRFGYTF. This rearrangement joins TRBV30 to TRBJ1-2, with 10 positions matching TRBD1. The V and J ends lost 1 base and 8 bases, in that order; junction bases with no gene match: 10. This CDR3 has 15 amino acids. Germline V gives CDR1 GTSNPN, CDR2 SVGIG (reference sequence).

The J gene is TRBJ2-2, the V gene TRBV7-2; no clear D. This CDR3 contains 14 residues. Trimming cost V 8 bases and J 5 bases, with 15 bases left between them. CDR1 SGHTA and CDR2 FQGNSA come from the germline V gene. In DNA, the CDR3 is TGTGCCAGCGGAGCCCCCTTTCGGACCGGGGAGCTGTTTTTT. This gives the protein CASGAPFRTGELFF.

The chain employs TRBV11-3 and TRBJ2-1, with TRBD2 matching over 16 bases. The V segment lost 4 bases and the J segment 6 bases; nucleotides outside the gene matches: 9. The germline gives CDR1 SGHNT, CDR2 YENEEA. This CDR3 comprises 18 residues. CDR3 nucleotide sequence: TGTGCCAGCAGCTCCCAGGGACTAGCGGGAGGGCTGGGCAATGAGCAGTTCTTC. It encodes CASSSQGLAGGLGNEQFF. The full variable domain, with the rest looked up from reference TRBV11-3 and TRBJ2-1, is EAGVVQSPRYKIIEKKQPVAFWCNPISGHNTLYWYLQNLGQGPELLIRYENEEAVDDSQLPKDRFSAERLKGVDSTLKIQPAELGDSAVYLCASSSQGLAGGLGNEQFFGPGTRLTVL.

The V and J genes are TRBV7-2 and TRBJ2-2; tentatively, D is TRBD2 (6 bases). CDR1 and CDR2 (germline): SGHTA, FQGNSA. Trimming stripped 5 bases from V and 2 bases from J, with 18 bases between. This CDR3 is 17 amino acids long. The CDR3, as DNA: TGTGCCAGCAGCCTCCTTCCAGGACTAAGAAACACCGGGGAGCTGTTTTTT. Protein: CASSLLPGLRNTGELFF.

The chain recombines TRBV2 with TRBJ1-2; possibly TRBD1 for D (6 bases). The CDR3 consists of 17 residues. Trimming took 1 base from V and 4 from J, leaving 19 bases between them. CDR1 is SNHLY, CDR2 FYNNEI, per germline. The CDR3 sequence is CASSEGGQRRKIYGYTF. The CDR3 bases are TGTGCCAGCAGTGAAGGTGGACAGCGCCGCAAAATCTATGGCTACACCTTC.

V usage is TRBV11-3 and J usage is TRBJ1-1, with D tentatively TRBD1 (5 bases). Trimming stripped 0 bases from V and 5 bases from J, with 13 bases between. CDR3 length: 15 residues. Germline loops: CDR1 SGHNT, CDR2 YENEEA. The CDR3, as DNA: TGTGCCAGCAGCTTAGAAGGTTTGTCAGGGACTGAAGCTTTCTTT. As protein: CASSLEGLSGTEAFF.

The rearrangement joins TRBV10-2 to TRBJ2-3; D is perhaps TRBD2 (6 bases). Between the trimmed V and J ends, which lost 6 bases and 4 bases, there was a span of 14 bases. The CDR3 is 14 amino acids. Germline V gene lookup returns CDR1 WSHSY and CDR2 SAAADI. CDR3 DNA sequence: TGCGCCAGCAGGCGGGACCCCCGGGCAGATACGCAGTATTTT. This sequence encodes CASRRDPRADTQYF.